The 5 T cell receptor beta chains in this list originate from one sample, sequenced in a study of T cells expressing NK-cell markers. From the 5' RACE reads, TCRdb lists one entry per CDR3 protein and no DNA. Its table records 300,000 to 450,000 distinct CDR3 sequences. Sequences were obtained from blood T cells: a sorted CD56 or NKG2C T cell subset, CD4+ or CD8+ T cells, or bulk PBMC T cells (not recorded which). These receptors were obtained from a man aged 18-70 years in good health.

The chain has TRBV28 and TRBJ2-7; the TRBD1 assignment by TCRdb is unverifiable without DNA. Germline lookup yields CDR1 MDHEN and CDR2 SYDVKM. CDR3 size: 14 residues. CDR3 sequence: CASSLSSTGKKQYF.

The J gene is TRBJ1-2, the V gene TRBV6-1. CDR1 and CDR2 from the germline V gene are MNHNS and SASEGT. The CDR3 is 12 residues long. The CDR3 reads CASSETSRGYTF.

V gene TRBV6-5 combines with J gene TRBJ2-7. The CDR3 is made up of 15 amino acids. Germline V gene data show CDR1 as MNHEY and CDR2 as SVGAGI. CDR3: CASSYSNSRSYEQYF.

This chain links TRBV3-1 with TRBJ1-2; as DNA is missing, the TRBD1 call by TCRdb cannot be tested. This CDR3 contains 17 residues. The germline CDR1 and CDR2 sequences are LGHDT and YNNKEL (reference sequence). The CDR3: CASSQPPPRQGFYGYTF.

The CDR3 here is CAWSPTGQETQYF. The rearrangement uses TRBV30 and TRBJ2-5; TCRdb gives TRBD1 as the D gene, but with no DNA this cannot be confirmed. This CDR3 contains 13 residues. The germline gives CDR1 GTSNPN, CDR2 SVGIG (reference sequence).